The source of this T cell receptor beta chain is a study of T cell responses to AZD1222 COVID-19 vaccine. Broader study findings: Dominant CD4 TCR responses targeted spike regions 160-218 and 743-854. Close to half of all spike-specific TCRs reportedly target regions of the variants that are unmutated. It should be noted that donors were predominantly white British and more often female, and clonal diversity was possibly underestimated. Sampling captured repertoires only after the peak T cell response.

Germline CDR1 reads MGHRA; CDR2 reads YSYEKL. V dropped 1 base and J dropped 8; count of bases not matched to a gene: 4. CDR3 length: 15 amino acids. Profiling relied on immunoSEQ multiplex PCR, and the TCRdb table lists in-frame clones only, not all of them. The top ten hold around a tenth of the sample, which has approximately 170,000 clones, around 88% seen once. To note about this clone: Its matching antigen is unknown.

Sample: peripheral blood, taken 28 days after the second AZD1222 dose. This rearrangement joins TRBV4-1 to TRBJ2-3; TRBD2 agrees at 12 bases. This sequence was found in an adult who received the AZD1222 COVID-19 vaccine. The CDR3 bases are TGCGCCAGCAGCCAAGCTAGCGGGGGGGTGAGTACGCAGTATTTT. Protein product: CASSQASGGVSTQYF.